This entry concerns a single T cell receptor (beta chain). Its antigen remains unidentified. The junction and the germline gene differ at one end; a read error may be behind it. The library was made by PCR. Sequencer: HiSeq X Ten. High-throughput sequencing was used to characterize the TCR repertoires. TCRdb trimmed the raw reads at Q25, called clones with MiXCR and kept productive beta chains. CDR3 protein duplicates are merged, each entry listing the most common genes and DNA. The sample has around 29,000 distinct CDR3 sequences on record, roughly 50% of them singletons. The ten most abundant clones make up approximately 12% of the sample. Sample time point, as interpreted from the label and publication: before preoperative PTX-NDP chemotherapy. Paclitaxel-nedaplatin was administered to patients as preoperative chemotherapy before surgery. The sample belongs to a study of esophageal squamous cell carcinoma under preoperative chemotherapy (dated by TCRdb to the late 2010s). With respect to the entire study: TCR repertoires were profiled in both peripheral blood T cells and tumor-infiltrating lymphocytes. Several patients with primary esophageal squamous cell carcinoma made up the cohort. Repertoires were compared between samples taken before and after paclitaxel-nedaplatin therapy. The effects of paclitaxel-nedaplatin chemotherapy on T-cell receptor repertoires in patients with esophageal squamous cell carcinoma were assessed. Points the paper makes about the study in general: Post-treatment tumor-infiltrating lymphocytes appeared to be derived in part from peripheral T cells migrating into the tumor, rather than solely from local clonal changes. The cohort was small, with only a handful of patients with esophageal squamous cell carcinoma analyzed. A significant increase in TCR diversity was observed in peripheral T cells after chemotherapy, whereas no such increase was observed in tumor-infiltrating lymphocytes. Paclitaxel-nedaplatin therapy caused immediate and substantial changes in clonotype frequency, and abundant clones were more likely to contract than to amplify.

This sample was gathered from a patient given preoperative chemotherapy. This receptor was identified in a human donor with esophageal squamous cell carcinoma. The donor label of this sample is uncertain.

The bases are TGTGCCAGGAGCCGCCAGGCTGTGAGCACAGGGGCGCTGTATTTT. The encoded protein is CARSRQAVSTGALYF. In this chain, TRBV7-4 is recombined with TRBJ2-2; 7 nucleotides in the junction match TRBD1. The germline V gene yields SGHVT for CDR1 and SQSDAQ for CDR2. Inclusive of the bounding cysteine and phenylalanine, the CDR3 is 15 residues long. The read is trimmed to its CDR3 DNA, 45 bases read in frame from base 1.